Below, 12 T cell receptor beta chains from the same sample are listed, as sequenced in a study of blood T cell repertoires in COVID-19. This table comes from immunoSEQ multiplex PCR, and its TCRdb copy is limited to in-frame clones, with some not included. Of fewer than 140,000 clones in the sample, about two thirds are singletons; the top ten hold roughly 0.9%. The sample was peripheral blood. These receptors originate from a human donor with acute or convalescent COVID-19. The donor label of this sample is uncertain.

In this sample, this clone turned up a few times. This sequence joins TRBV5-1 and TRBJ2-3; 9 nucleotides match TRBD1. CDR3 length: 16 amino acids. In germline, CDR1 is SGHRS, CDR2 YFSETQ. The V segment lost 2 bases and the J segment 4 bases; nucleotides outside the gene matches: 8. Here the CDR3 reads CASSFDPGQGSDTQYF. As DNA, the CDR3 is TGCGCCAGCAGCTTTGACCCGGGACAGGGATCAGATACGCAGTATTTT.

The chain combines TRBV20-1 with TRBJ2-5, with a possible D match to TRBD2 (5 bases). The V end was cut by 3 bases, the J end by 3 bases, with 11 bases between. Germline-derived CDR1 and CDR2 are DFQATT and SNEGSKA (reference sequence). The CDR3 contains 13 residues. CDR3 bases: TGCAGTGCTAGTTATTCCGGGAAAGAGACCCAGTACTTC. Translated: CSASYSGKETQYF.

The chain carries TRBV5-1 and TRBJ2-7, with TRBD1 matching over 8 bases. J lost 6 bases, V lost 4 bases, and 9 bases had no gene match. The CDR3 has 14 amino acids. Germline CDR1 reads SGHRS; CDR2 reads YFSETQ. CDR3 amino acids: CASSPGAGGIEQYF. As DNA, the CDR3 is TGCGCCAGCAGCCCGGGGGCAGGGGGCATCGAGCAGTACTTC.

This clone was detected a few times. The rearrangement uses TRBV14 and TRBJ2-3, with D possibly TRBD2 on 6 matching bases. CDR1 and CDR2 (germline): SGHDN, FVKESK. The CDR3 has 12 amino acids. The V end was cut by 4 bases, the J end by 6 bases, with 8 bases between. CDR3 coding DNA: TGTGCCAGCAGCCCGGAGGGGGATACGCAGTATTTT. Translated: CASSPEGDTQYF.

V is TRBV7-9 and J is TRBJ2-5; 16 positions match TRBD2. The CDR3 has 17 residues. The germline gives CDR1 SEHNR, CDR2 FQNEAQ (reference sequence). The junction had 6 bases not matched to a gene; V was cut back by 2 bases and J by 6 bases. The CDR3 region has the DNA TGTGCCAGCAGCTTACGTGGGACTAGCGGGGGGGCACAGACCCAGTACTTC. This gives the protein CASSLRGTSGGAQTQYF.

The chain carries TRBV5-1 and TRBJ2-7; 7 bases are shared with TRBD2. The CDR3 has 13 residues. In germline, CDR1 is SGHRS, CDR2 YFSETQ. V dropped 3 bases and J dropped 3; count of bases not matched to a gene: 3. CDR3 sequence: CASSWGEGYEQYV. The CDR3 DNA reads TGCGCCAGCAGCTGGGGGGAGGGCTACGAGCAGTACGTC.

V usage is TRBV5-1 and J usage is TRBJ1-1; no firm D call. Germline V gene sequence: CDR1 SGHRS, CDR2 YFSETQ. This CDR3 contains 11 residues. Trimming pared 1 base from V and 10 bases from J, leaving 8 bases between. Here the CDR3 DNA reads TGCGCCAGCAGCTTGCAAGGGAGAGCTTTCTTT. It specifies CASSLQGRAFF.

CDR3 residues: CASSSGRFYGYTF. The CDR3 DNA reads as TGTGCCAGCAGTAGCGGGAGATTCTATGGCTACACCTTC. This chain joins TRBV6-5 and TRBJ1-2; no clear D. Germline V gives CDR1 MNHEY, CDR2 SVGAGI. The V gene lost 5 bases and the J gene lost 4 bases, with 11 bases spanning the gap. The CDR3 loop spans 13 amino acids.

The chain recombines TRBV7-9 with TRBJ2-7, with no clear D. Per germline, CDR1 SEHNR and CDR2 FQNEAQ (reference sequence). The CDR3 runs to 13 residues. The V end lost 5 bases, the J end lost 3 bases, and 11 bases lay between the germline ends. The CDR3 loop reads CASSPGLDYEQYV. As DNA, the CDR3 is TGTGCCAGCAGCCCAGGCCTGGACTACGAGCAGTACGTC.

The V and J genes are TRBV10-3 and TRBJ1-2; 9 bases fit TRBD1. V lost 6 bases to trimming and J lost 2 bases; unmatched junction nucleotides: 4. The CDR3 spans 14 residues. Germline CDR1 and CDR2: ENHRY and SYGVKD. CDR3 nucleotide sequence: TGTGCCATCAGGACAGGGGGTCTGAACTATGGCTACACCTTC. This gives the protein CAIRTGGLNYGYTF.

The chain links TRBV27 to TRBJ2-5, with a possible D match to TRBD1 (5 bases). V gave up 0 bases and J gave up 7 bases, with 18 bases separating them. The germline V gene has CDR1 MNHEY and CDR2 SMNVEV (reference sequence). This CDR3 has 16 residues. CDR3 protein: CASSLSGRALEGTQYF. DNA of the CDR3: TGTGCCAGCAGTTTATCGGGCAGGGCCCTCGAAGGGACCCAGTACTTC.

This chain uses TRBV18 with TRBJ1-1, with 7 bases matching TRBD1. Germline CDR1 reads KGHSH; CDR2 reads LQKENI. The CDR3 has 15 residues. The V and J ends lost 3 bases and 2 bases, in that order; junction bases with no gene match: 6. The CDR3 DNA reads as TGTGCCAGCTCACCGATGACAGGGAGAAACACTGAAGCTTTCTTT. Translating it yields CASSPMTGRNTEAFF.